A single sample gave rise to the 31 T cell receptor beta chains below, sequenced in a study of T cells in Graves' hyperthyroidism and ophthalmopathy. There were TCR beta CDR3 regions amplified from RNA transcripts. With the HTBI primer set, the TCR CDR3 went through a first round of RT-PCR. TCRdb analysed the multiplex PCR reads with MiXCR anew, one entry per CDR3 protein. The data contain roughly 500,000 distinct CDR3 sequences, approximately 14% of them singletons. The sample consisted of blood. The receptors derive from a woman in her 30s with Graves' hyperthyroidism that later progressed to Graves' ophthalmopathy.

This clonotype was picked up many times. The chain employs TRBV20-1 and TRBJ2-1; D gene unclear. Deletions cut 0 bases from V and 4 bases from J, with 16 bases between. Germline loops: CDR1 DFQATT, CDR2 SNEGSKA (reference sequence). The CDR3 spans 16 residues. In DNA, the CDR3 is TGCAGTGCTAGAGATCCGGCTCTGACTGAGTACAATGAGCAGTTCTTC. Amino acid sequence: CSARDPALTEYNEQFF.

This clonotype has a count of ten or more. The chain uses TRBV28 and TRBJ2-3; the D gene could be TRBD1 or TRBD2 (6 bases each). The CDR3 extends over 15 amino acids. Trimming took off 7 bases at V and 1 base at J, with 15 bases between the two ends. Germline CDR1 MDHEN, CDR2 SYDVKM. Written as DNA, the CDR3 is TGTGCCAGCATGACGGGGGCAACTGGCACAGATACGCAGTATTTT. Translated: CASMTGATGTDTQYF.

As regards this clonotype: A single base separates this from a much larger clone, so it may be a read error. DNA for the CDR3: TGTGCCAGCAGCCAAGATCCCGGCCTAGCGGTCTACAATGAGCAGTTCTTC. This gives the protein CASSQDPGLAVYNEQFF. This chain joins TRBV14 and TRBJ2-1; 7 nucleotides agree with TRBD2. With 0 bases clipped from V and 3 bases from J, the junction kept 8 bases outside the gene matches. This CDR3 region has 17 residues. Germline assignment: CDR1 SGHDN and CDR2 FVKESK.

This clonotype was recorded many times. This chain links TRBV7-9 with TRBJ1-1; weak D call: TRBD1 (6 bases). The CDR3 is made up of 15 amino acids. The V gene's germline CDR1 is SEHNR and CDR2 FQNEAQ (reference sequence). V was clipped by 5 bases and J by 0 bases, with 13 bases between them. The CDR3: CASSPTGSMNTEAFF. The CDR3 region has the DNA TGTGCCAGCAGCCCAACAGGGAGTATGAACACTGAAGCTTTCTTT.

This clonotype was seen repeatedly, ten times or more. The V and J genes are TRBV27 and TRBJ1-5; TRBD1 might be the D (5 bases). The germline V and J ends were trimmed by 4 bases and 3 bases, with 10 bases remaining between them. The CDR3 contains 14 residues. Per the germline V gene, CDR1 is MNHEY and CDR2 is SMNVEV (reference sequence). CDR3 DNA: TGTGCCAGCAGTTGGGGGGTGACCAATCAGCCCCAGCATTTT. Encoded protein: CASSWGVTNQPQHF.

In nucleotides, the CDR3 is TGTGCCTCGCAGGACGGTCCTGGAAACACCATATATTTT. Its translation: CASQDGPGNTIYF. V usage is TRBV30 and J usage is TRBJ1-3, with D unclear. Per the germline V gene, CDR1 is GTSNPN and CDR2 is SVGIG (reference sequence). V dropped 7 bases and J dropped 2 bases, with 12 bases sitting between them. CDR3 length: 13 residues.

This clonotype was seen a few times. This chain links TRBV29-1 with TRBJ1-2; D remains unclear. The length of the CDR3 is 8 residues. Looked up from germline, CDR1 is SQVTM and CDR2 is ANQGSEA. V was cut by 8 bases and J by 6 bases, with 4 bases left in between. Here the CDR3 DNA reads TGCAGCTTTAATGGCTACACCTTC. Protein sequence: CSFNGYTF.

The chain combines TRBV9 with TRBJ2-3; no reliable D call. Trimming removed 6 bases from V and 0 bases from J, with 14 bases in between. Germline CDR1 reads SGDLS; CDR2 reads YYNGEE. This CDR3 region has 15 residues. CDR3 in DNA: TGTGCCAGCACCCTCCTGACTGTAAGCACAGATACGCAGTATTTT. Amino acid sequence: CASTLLTVSTDTQYF.

This sequence joins TRBV4-1 and TRBJ2-7; no clear D gene. V gave up 3 bases and J gave up 0 bases, with 15 bases separating them. CDR1 is MGHRA, CDR2 YSYEKL, per germline. The CDR3 is 16 amino acids. As DNA, the CDR3 is TGCGCCAGCAGCCATTCGCGACACCAGGACTCCTACGAGCAGTACTTC. The encoded protein is CASSHSRHQDSYEQYF.

This clonotype was recorded a few times. The chain joins TRBV7-9 to TRBJ1-1; D is unresolved. This CDR3 has 13 residues. Germline CDR1 and CDR2: SEHNR and FQNEAQ (reference sequence). V lost 6 bases and J lost 2, with 10 bases in between. Here the CDR3 reads CASSRAPNTEAFF. The CDR3 coding sequence is TGTGCCAGCAGTCGTGCACCCAACACTGAAGCTTTCTTT. The full variable domain, its missing parts supplied by reference TRBV7-9 and TRBJ1-1, is DTGVSQNPRHKITKRGQNVTFRCDPISEHNRLYWYRQTLGQGPEFLTYFQNEAQLEKSRLLSDRFSAERPKGSFSTLEIQRTEQGDSAMYLCASSRAPNTEAFFGQGTRLTVV.

This clonotype came up many times. The V and J genes are TRBV11-2 and TRBJ2-3, with 10 bases lining up with TRBD2. The trim removed 3 bases at V and 3 bases at J, leaving 3 bases unmatched. Germline loops: CDR1 SGHAT, CDR2 FQNNGV. The CDR3 is 15 residues long. The CDR3: CASSFSGRLTDTQYF. In DNA form, the CDR3 reads TGTGCCAGCAGCTTTAGCGGGAGGTTGACAGATACGCAGTATTTT.

V is TRBV4-1 and J is TRBJ1-4, with D possibly being TRBD1 (5 bases). The V gene lost 0 bases and the J gene lost 4 bases, with 15 bases spanning the gap. The CDR3 extends over 17 amino acids. Germline CDR1 MGHRA, CDR2 YSYEKL. The chain's CDR3 is CASSQDIWQGRNEKLFF. CDR3 nucleotides: TGCGCCAGCAGCCAAGATATATGGCAGGGTCGTAATGAAAAACTGTTTTTT.

The rearrangement links TRBV7-9 to TRBJ2-3, with no clear D. V shed 4 bases and J shed 4 bases, with 15 bases lying between them. The CDR3 has 15 amino acids. Germline CDR1 reads SEHNR; CDR2 reads FQNEAQ (reference sequence). CDR3 sequence: CASSSVVTHPDTQYF. The CDR3, as DNA: TGTGCCAGCAGCTCAGTTGTGACCCACCCAGATACGCAGTATTTT.

This clonotype was picked up many times. The V gene is TRBV19, the J gene TRBJ2-1; 10 nucleotides align to TRBD2. Germline V lookup: CDR1 LNHDA, CDR2 SQIVND (reference sequence). Germline trimming cut 2 bases from V and 8 bases from J; bases unmatched to any gene: 6. The CDR3 loop spans 15 amino acids. The CDR3 DNA is TGTGCCAGTAGTATAACTAGCGGGAATAGCTATGAGCAGTTCTTC. Protein sequence: CASSITSGNSYEQFF.

This clonotype was detected ten times or more. This chain links TRBV5-1 with TRBJ1-1; TRBD1 might be the D (5 bases). Trimming cost V 7 bases and J 1 base, with 14 bases left between them. CDR1 is SGHRS, CDR2 YFSETQ, per germline. This CDR3 is built from 14 residues. CDR3 sequence: CASWAGQANTEAFF. In DNA, the CDR3 is TGCGCCAGCTGGGCCGGACAAGCGAACACTGAAGCTTTCTTT.

At least ten counts were recorded for this clonotype. V is TRBV7-3 and J is TRBJ2-2; TRBD2 might be the D (5 bases). The CDR3 totals 13 residues. CDR1 and CDR2 (germline): SGHTA, FQGTGA. The V and J ends lost 5 bases and 5 bases respectively, with 9 bases between them. CDR3 amino acids: CASSPLVTGELFF. CDR3 bases: TGTGCCAGCAGCCCACTAGTTACCGGGGAGCTGTTTTTT.

This clonotype was picked up a small number of times. The rearrangement links TRBV24-1 to TRBJ2-1; D is unclear. Trimming took off 12 bases at V and 0 bases at J, with 11 bases between the two ends. The germline CDR1 and CDR2 sequences are KGHDR and SFDVKD. The CDR3 contains 13 residues. The CDR3, as DNA: TGTGCCGTAAAGATGAGCTCCTACAATGAGCAGTTCTTC. This encodes CAVKMSSYNEQFF.

In this sample, this clonotype turned up many times. This chain uses TRBV2 with TRBJ2-4; a weak D match, TRBD1 (5 bases). CDR3 size: 18 residues. V lost 8 bases and J 0 bases, leaving 23 bases between the germline ends. The germline CDR1 and CDR2 sequences are SNHLY and FYNNEI. CDR3 amino acids: CASGADTPFLIAKNIQYF. The DNA for the CDR3 is TGTGCCAGCGGGGCGGATACCCCATTTTTAATAGCCAAAAACATTCAGTACTTC.

As to this clonotype: A much larger clone is a single base away; this may be a read error. The V gene is TRBV27, the J gene TRBJ2-2; weak D call: TRBD2 (5 bases). This CDR3 is built from 14 residues. The germline CDR1 and CDR2 sequences are MNHEY and SMNVEV (reference sequence). In nucleotides, the CDR3 is TGTGCCAGCAGTTTAACAGTGAACACCGGGGAGCTGCTTTTT. As protein: CASSLTVNTGELLF.

This clonotype has ten or more counts. The V and J genes are TRBV11-3 and TRBJ2-5; the match to TRBD2 covers 7 bases. The CDR3 runs 13 residues. CDR1 is SGHNT and CDR2 is YENEEA in the germline V gene. V dropped 3 bases and J dropped 6; count of bases not matched to a gene: 4. CDR3 in DNA: TGTGCCAGCAGCTTCACTAGCGTGAAGACCCAGTACTTC. It specifies CASSFTSVKTQYF.

This clonotype was detected ten times or more. The junction differs from germline at one of its ends, possibly a read error. This chain links TRBV6-2 or TRBV6-3 with TRBJ1-1; 12 bases align to TRBD1. The germline V gene encodes CDR1 MNHEY and CDR2 SVGEGT. CDR3 length: 16 amino acids. Here the CDR3 reads CASSDRDRGRFTDAFF. CDR3 nucleotide sequence: TGTGCCAGCAGCGACCGGGACAGGGGGCGGTTTACTGATGCTTTCTTT.

This clonotype was recorded many times. The V call is TRBV28, the J call TRBJ2-7; D remains ambiguous. This CDR3 region has 13 residues. The ends were cut back, 8 bases at V and 0 bases at J, with 11 bases in the middle. Germline CDR1 and CDR2: MDHEN and SYDVKM. CDR3 DNA sequence: TGTGCCAGCGGACCCGCGGTCTCCTACGAGCAGTACTTC. Translated: CASGPAVSYEQYF. Drawing the rest from reference TRBV28 and TRBJ2-7, the complete variable domain is DVKVTQSSRYLVKRTGEKVFLECVQDMDHENMFWYRQDPGLGLRLIYFSYDVKMKEKGDIPEGYSVSREKKERFSLILESASTNQTSMYLCASGPAVSYEQYFGPGTRLTVT.

The chain has TRBV12-3 or TRBV12-4 and TRBJ1-1, with 11 positions matching TRBD1. V gave up 4 bases and J gave up 4 bases; unmatched junction bases: 14. The CDR3 covers 18 residues. The CDR3 sequence is CASSSGDSGQGVVTEAFF. The CDR3 nucleotides read TGTGCCAGCAGTTCCGGGGATTCGGGACAGGGGGTGGTCACTGAAGCTTTCTTT.

This clonotype has ten or more counts. This chain links TRBV28 with TRBJ2-1; a possible D gene is TRBD1 (6 bases). V lost 7 bases and J lost 6, with 10 bases in between. The germline gives CDR1 MDHEN, CDR2 SYDVKM. There are 12 residues in the CDR3. This chain's CDR3 is CASTPGVNEQFF. The CDR3 DNA is TGTGCCAGCACCCCAGGGGTCAATGAGCAGTTCTTC.

This clonotype came up many times. The gene calls are TRBV28 and TRBJ1-1, with TRBD1 as a possible D gene (5 bases). With 7 bases removed from V and 6 bases from J, the gap between germline ends came to 18 bases. The CDR3 is 14 residues long. Looked up from germline, CDR1 is MDHEN and CDR2 is SYDVKM. This chain's CDR3 is CASNRGDLNAEAFF. For the CDR3, the DNA is TGTGCCAGCAATCGGGGGGACCTTAACGCTGAAGCTTTCTTT.

Turning to this clonotype: A much larger clone sits a single nucleotide away, making a read error possible. The V gene is TRBV6-1, the J gene TRBJ2-5, with TRBD2 matching 7 bases. Trimming at V came to 7 bases and at J to 2 bases, leaving 13 bases not matched to a gene. The CDR3 totals 16 residues. Per germline, CDR1 MNHNS and CDR2 SASEGT. The DNA for the CDR3 is TGTGCCAGCACTCGCGGGGGTGGCGCACTGCAAGAGACCCAGTACTTC. Its translation is CASTRGGGALQETQYF.

This clonotype showed up just a few times. This chain links TRBV7-9 with TRBJ1-1; D ambiguous. The ends were cut back, 2 bases at V and 0 bases at J, with 10 bases in the middle. The CDR3 is 15 amino acids. Germline V gene data show CDR1 as SEHNR and CDR2 as FQNEAQ (reference sequence). The CDR3 region has the DNA TGTGCCAGCAGCTTAATTCTGGATTTGAACACTGAAGCTTTCTTT. Amino acids: CASSLILDLNTEAFF.

This clonotype was detected ten times or more. V usage is TRBV28 and J usage is TRBJ2-7, with D possibly being TRBD1 (8 bases). CDR3 length: 17 amino acids. V lost 5 bases and J 0 bases, leaving 20 bases between the germline ends. Germline V gene sequence: CDR1 MDHEN, CDR2 SYDVKM. CDR3 loop: CASSTLGYRGGSYEQYF. The CDR3 region has the DNA TGTGCCAGCAGTACTCTAGGCTACAGGGGGGGCTCCTACGAGCAGTACTTC.

This clonotype was observed at least ten times. The chain carries TRBV27 and TRBJ2-7; TRBD1 agrees at 7 bases. V lost 3 bases to trimming and J lost 3 bases; unmatched junction nucleotides: 5. From germline, CDR1 is MNHEY and CDR2 SMNVEV (reference sequence). The CDR3 loop spans 14 amino acids. The CDR3 DNA follows: TGTGCCAGCAGTTTGGTGGGACAGAGCTACGAGCAGTACTTC. Its translation: CASSLVGQSYEQYF.

This clonotype was counted many times. The V gene is TRBV10-3, the J gene TRBJ2-2; D may be TRBD1 (7 bases). V was shortened by 8 bases and J by 4 bases, with 17 bases between the two germline ends. In germline, CDR1 is ENHRY, CDR2 SYGVKD. This CDR3 region has 15 residues. DNA for the CDR3: TGTGCCATCCTGAGACAGGGAGGCGCCACCGGGGAGCTGTTTTTT. Translating it yields CAILRQGGATGELFF.

The sample holds many counts of this clonotype. The rearrangement joins TRBV7-3 to TRBJ2-1, with unresolved D. V gave up 2 bases and J gave up 5 bases, with 4 bases separating them. The CDR3 length is 12 residues. The germline gives CDR1 SGHTA, CDR2 FQGTGA. The DNA for the CDR3 is TGTGCCAGCAGCTTACCGGACAATGAGCAGTTCTTC. Amino acids: CASSLPDNEQFF.